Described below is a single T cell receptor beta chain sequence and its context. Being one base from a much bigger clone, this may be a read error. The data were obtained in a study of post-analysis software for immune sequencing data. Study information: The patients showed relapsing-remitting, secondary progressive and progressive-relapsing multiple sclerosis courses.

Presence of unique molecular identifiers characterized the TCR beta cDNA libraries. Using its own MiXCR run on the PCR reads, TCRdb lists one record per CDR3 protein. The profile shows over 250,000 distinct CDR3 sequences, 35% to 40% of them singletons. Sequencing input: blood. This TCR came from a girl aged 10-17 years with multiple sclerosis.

The CDR3 coding sequence is TGTGCCAGCAGCTTAGCACAAAAACAGCAGTACTTC. This sequence encodes CASSLAQKQQYF. The rearrangement joins TRBV7-2 to TRBJ2-1, with D hard to call. Near its end, the DNA agrees better with TRBJ2-7, so the J call may be wrong. The length of the CDR3 is 12 residues. CDR1 is SGHTA and CDR2 is FQGNSA in the germline V gene.